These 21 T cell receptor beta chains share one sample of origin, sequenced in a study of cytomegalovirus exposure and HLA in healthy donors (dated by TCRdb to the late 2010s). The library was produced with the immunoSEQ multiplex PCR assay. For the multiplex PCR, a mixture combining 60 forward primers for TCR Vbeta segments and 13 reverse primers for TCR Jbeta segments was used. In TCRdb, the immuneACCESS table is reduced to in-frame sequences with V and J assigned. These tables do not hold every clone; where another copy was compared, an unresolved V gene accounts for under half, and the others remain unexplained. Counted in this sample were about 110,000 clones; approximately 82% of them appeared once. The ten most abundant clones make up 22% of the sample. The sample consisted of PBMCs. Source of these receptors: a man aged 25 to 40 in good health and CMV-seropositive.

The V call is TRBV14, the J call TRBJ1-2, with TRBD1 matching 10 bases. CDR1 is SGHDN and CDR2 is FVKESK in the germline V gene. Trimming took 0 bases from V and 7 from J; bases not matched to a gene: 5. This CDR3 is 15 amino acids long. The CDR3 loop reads CASSQEPGQGIGYTF. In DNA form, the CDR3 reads TGTGCCAGCAGCCAAGAGCCGGGACAGGGGATTGGCTACACCTTC.

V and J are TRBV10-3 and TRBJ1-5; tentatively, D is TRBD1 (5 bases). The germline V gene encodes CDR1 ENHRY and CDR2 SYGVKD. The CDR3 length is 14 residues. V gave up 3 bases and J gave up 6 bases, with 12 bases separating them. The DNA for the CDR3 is TGTGCCATCAGTGACCAGGGCTGGGGTCAGCCCCAGCATTTT. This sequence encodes CAISDQGWGQPQHF.

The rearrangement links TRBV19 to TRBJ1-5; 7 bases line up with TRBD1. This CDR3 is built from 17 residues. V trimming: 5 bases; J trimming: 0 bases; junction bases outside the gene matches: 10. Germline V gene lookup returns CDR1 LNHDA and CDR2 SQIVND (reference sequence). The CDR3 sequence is CASSPHGQALSNQPQHF. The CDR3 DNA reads TGTGCCAGTAGTCCGCACGGACAGGCTCTTAGCAATCAGCCCCAGCATTTT.

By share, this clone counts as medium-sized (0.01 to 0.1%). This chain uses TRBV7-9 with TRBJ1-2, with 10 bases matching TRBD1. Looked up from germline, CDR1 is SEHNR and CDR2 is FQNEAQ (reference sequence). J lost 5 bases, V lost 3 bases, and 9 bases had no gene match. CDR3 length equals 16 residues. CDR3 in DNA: TGTGCCAGCAGCTTCGGGATCGGGACAGGGGAATATGGCTACACCTTC. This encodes CASSFGIGTGEYGYTF.

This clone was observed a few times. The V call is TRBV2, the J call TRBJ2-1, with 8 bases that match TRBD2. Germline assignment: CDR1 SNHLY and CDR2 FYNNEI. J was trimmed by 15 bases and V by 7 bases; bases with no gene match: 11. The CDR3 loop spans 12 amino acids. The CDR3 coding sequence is TGTGCCAGCACAAAGCTAGCGGGCGTCGCGTTCTTC. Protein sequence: CASTKLAGVAFF.

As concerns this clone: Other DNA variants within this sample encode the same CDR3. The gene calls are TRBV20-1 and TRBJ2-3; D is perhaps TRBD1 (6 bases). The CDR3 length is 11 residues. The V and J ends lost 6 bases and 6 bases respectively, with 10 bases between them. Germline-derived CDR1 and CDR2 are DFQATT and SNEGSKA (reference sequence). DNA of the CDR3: TGCAGTGCCCCAAGGGGGGATACGCAGTATTTT. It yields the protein CSAPRGDTQYF.

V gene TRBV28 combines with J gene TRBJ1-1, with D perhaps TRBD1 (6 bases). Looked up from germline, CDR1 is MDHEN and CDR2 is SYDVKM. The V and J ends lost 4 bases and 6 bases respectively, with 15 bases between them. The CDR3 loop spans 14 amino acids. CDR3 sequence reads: CASSYFRGASEAFF. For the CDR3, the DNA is TGTGCCAGCAGTTATTTTCGGGGGGCCTCTGAAGCTTTCTTT.

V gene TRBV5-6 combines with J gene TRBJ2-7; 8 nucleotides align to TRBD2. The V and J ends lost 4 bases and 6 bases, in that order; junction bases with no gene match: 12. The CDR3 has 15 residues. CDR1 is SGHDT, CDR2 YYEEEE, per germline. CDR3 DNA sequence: TGTGCCAGCAGCCCCCTGGGGGGGGGACTAGGCGAGCAGTACGTC. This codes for CASSPLGGGLGEQYV.

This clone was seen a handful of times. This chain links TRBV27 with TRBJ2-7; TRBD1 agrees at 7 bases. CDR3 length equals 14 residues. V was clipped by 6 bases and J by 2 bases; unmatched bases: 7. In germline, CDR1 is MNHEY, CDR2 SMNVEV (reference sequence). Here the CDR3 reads CASSYSTGPYEQYF. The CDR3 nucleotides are TGTGCCAGCAGCTATTCGACAGGGCCCTACGAGCAGTACTTC.

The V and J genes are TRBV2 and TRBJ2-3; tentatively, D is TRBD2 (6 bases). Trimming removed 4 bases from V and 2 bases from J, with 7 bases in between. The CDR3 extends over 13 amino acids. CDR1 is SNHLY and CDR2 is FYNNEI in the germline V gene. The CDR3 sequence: CASSGDFTDTQYF. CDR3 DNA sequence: TGTGCCAGCAGTGGGGACTTCACAGATACGCAGTATTTT.

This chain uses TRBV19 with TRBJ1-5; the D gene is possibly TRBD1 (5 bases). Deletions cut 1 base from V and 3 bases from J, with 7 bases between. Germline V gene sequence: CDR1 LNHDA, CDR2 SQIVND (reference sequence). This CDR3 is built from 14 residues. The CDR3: CASSIGRANQPQHF. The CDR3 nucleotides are TGTGCCAGTAGTATAGGCAGGGCCAATCAGCCCCAGCATTTT.

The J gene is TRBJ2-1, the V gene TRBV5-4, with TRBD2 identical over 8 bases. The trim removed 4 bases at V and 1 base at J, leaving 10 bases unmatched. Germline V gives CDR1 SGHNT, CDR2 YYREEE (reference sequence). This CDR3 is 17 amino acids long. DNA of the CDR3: TGTGCCAGCAGCGGTGGGGGGGCGGGAGGATCCTACAATGAGCAGTTCTTC. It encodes CASSGGGAGGSYNEQFF.

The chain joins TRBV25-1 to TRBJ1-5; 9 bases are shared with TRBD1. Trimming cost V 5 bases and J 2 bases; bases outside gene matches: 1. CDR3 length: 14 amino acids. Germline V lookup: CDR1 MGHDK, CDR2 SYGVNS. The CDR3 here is CASSTGGGNQPQHF. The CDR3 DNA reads TGTGCCAGCAGTACAGGGGGCGGCAATCAGCCCCAGCATTTT.

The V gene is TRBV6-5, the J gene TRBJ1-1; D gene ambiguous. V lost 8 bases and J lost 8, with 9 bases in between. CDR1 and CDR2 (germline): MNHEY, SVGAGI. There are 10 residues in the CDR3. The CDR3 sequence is CASRGEEAFF. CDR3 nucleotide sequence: TGTGCCAGCCGGGGTGAGGAAGCTTTCTTT.

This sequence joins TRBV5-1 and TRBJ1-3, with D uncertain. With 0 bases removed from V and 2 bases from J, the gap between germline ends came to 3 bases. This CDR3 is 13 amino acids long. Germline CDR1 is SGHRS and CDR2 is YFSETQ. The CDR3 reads CASSLGPGNTIYF. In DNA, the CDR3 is TGCGCCAGCAGCTTGGGGCCTGGAAACACCATATATTTT.

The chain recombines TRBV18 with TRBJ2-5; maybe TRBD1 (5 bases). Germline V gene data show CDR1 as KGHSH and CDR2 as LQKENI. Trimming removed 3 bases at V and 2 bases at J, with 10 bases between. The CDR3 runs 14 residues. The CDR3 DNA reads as TGTGCCAGCTCACCGTTGCGACAGCAAGAGACCCAGTACTTC. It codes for CASSPLRQQETQYF.

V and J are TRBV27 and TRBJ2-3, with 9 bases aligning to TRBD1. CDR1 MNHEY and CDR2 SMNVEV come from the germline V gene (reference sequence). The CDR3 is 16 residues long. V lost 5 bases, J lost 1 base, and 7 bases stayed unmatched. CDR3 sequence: CASSPFRDRGTDTQYF. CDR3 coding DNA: TGTGCCAGCAGTCCCTTTCGGGACAGGGGCACAGATACGCAGTATTTT.

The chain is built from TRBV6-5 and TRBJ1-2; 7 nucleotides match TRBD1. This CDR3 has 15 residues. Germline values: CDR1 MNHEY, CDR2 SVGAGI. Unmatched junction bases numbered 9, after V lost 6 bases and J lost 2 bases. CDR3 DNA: TGTGCCAGCAGGGACAGGTCTGGGGTCAACTATGGCTACACCTTC. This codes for CASRDRSGVNYGYTF.

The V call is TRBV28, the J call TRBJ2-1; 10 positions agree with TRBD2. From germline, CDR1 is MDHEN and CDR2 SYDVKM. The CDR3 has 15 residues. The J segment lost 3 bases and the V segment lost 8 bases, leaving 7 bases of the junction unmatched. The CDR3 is CASSTSGPLYNEQFF. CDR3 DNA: TGTGCCAGCTCGACTAGCGGGCCGCTCTACAATGAGCAGTTCTTC.

The CDR3 nucleotides read TGTGCCAGTAGTCTCCGAACAGGGCAGGTTAACTATGGCTACACCTTC. It encodes CASSLRTGQVNYGYTF. This chain links TRBV19 with TRBJ1-2, with TRBD1 as a possible D gene (6 bases). This CDR3 comprises 16 residues. Germline loops: CDR1 LNHDA, CDR2 SQIVND (reference sequence). Trimming removed 5 bases at V and 1 base at J, with 17 bases between.

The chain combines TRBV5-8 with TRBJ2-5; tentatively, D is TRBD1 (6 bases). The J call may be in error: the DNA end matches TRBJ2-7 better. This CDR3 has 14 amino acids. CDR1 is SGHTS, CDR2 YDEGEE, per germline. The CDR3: CASSRGRQADEQYF. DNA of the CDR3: TGTGCCAGCAGCCGCGGGCGACAGGCGGACGAGCAGTACTTC.